The 10 T cell receptor beta chains below were found in one sample sequenced in a study of cytotoxic CD8 clonotypes in ibrutinib-treated CLL. The assay was immunoSEQ multiplex PCR, and TCRdb's table has in-frame clones only and misses some. This table has about 250,000 clones, about three quarters appearing once. The source was PBMCs, collected after 24 months of ibrutinib treatment. The origin of the receptors is a human donor with chronic lymphocytic leukemia.

The V gene is TRBV5-6, the J gene TRBJ1-5, with TRBD1 matching over 10 bases. Germline CDR1 reads SGHDT; CDR2 reads YYEEEE. This CDR3 has 16 residues. V shed 0 bases, J shed 4 bases, and the junction held 4 bases outside the gene matches. The CDR3 here is CASSLGTGGRNQPQHF. Written as DNA, the CDR3 is TGTGCCAGCAGCTTGGGGACAGGGGGGAGGAATCAGCCCCAGCATTTT.

The J gene is TRBJ2-7, the V gene TRBV4-1; D call uncertain. The length of the CDR3 is 14 residues. Germline V lookup: CDR1 MGHRA, CDR2 YSYEKL. V lost 0 bases and J 2 bases, leaving 8 bases between the germline ends. The CDR3, as DNA: TGCGCCAGCAGCCAAGAAGCAGTAACCTACGAGCAGTACTTC. Residues: CASSQEAVTYEQYF.

The rearrangement uses TRBV10-3 and TRBJ2-1, with TRBD2 matching 9 bases. Germline assignment: CDR1 ENHRY and CDR2 SYGVKD. V trimming: 8 bases; J trimming: 7 bases; junction bases outside the gene matches: 15. CDR3 length equals 16 residues. CDR3: CAIAAILAGVANEQFF. CDR3 bases: TGTGCCATCGCAGCAATTTTAGCGGGAGTCGCGAATGAGCAGTTCTTC.

The rearrangement uses TRBV27 and TRBJ2-7; D perhaps matches TRBD1 (7 bases). The CDR3 covers 17 residues. Germline lookup yields CDR1 MNHEY and CDR2 SMNVEV (reference sequence). With 2 bases removed from V and 3 bases from J, the gap between germline ends came to 20 bases. The CDR3 region has the DNA TGTGCCAGCAGTTTACAGGGGGGAAAGGTGAGGGACTACGAGCAGTACTTC. Its translation: CASSLQGGKVRDYEQYF.

The chain uses TRBV28 and TRBJ1-1; no reliable D call. Trimming removed 6 bases from V and 3 bases from J, with 8 bases in between. CDR3 length: 12 residues. The germline V gene has CDR1 MDHEN and CDR2 SYDVKM. CDR3: CASRVGDTEAFF. Here the CDR3 DNA reads TGTGCCAGCAGGGTCGGGGACACTGAAGCTTTCTTT.

The CDR3 nucleotides are TGTGCCAGCAGTGAAGCGGTTGCAGGGCTGCGGTCCTACGAGCAGTACTTC. This translates into CASSEAVAGLRSYEQYF. This chain uses TRBV6-1 with TRBJ2-7; possible D gene TRBD1, 5 bases. Trimming took off 0 bases at V and 1 base at J, with 16 bases between the two ends. Germline V gene sequence: CDR1 MNHNS, CDR2 SASEGT. The CDR3 has 17 amino acids.

This sequence joins TRBV11-1 and TRBJ1-4; D may be TRBD1 (6 bases). The CDR3 loop spans 15 amino acids. The germline V gene encodes CDR1 SGHAT and CDR2 FQDESV (reference sequence). V lost 2 bases and J 7 bases, leaving 14 bases between the germline ends. CDR3 in amino acids: CASSLTGSDREKLFF. The CDR3 bases are TGTGCCAGCAGCTTAACAGGGTCGGATCGTGAAAAACTGTTTTTT.

This sequence joins TRBV7-2 and TRBJ2-3, with 8 nucleotides matching TRBD2. CDR3 size: 15 residues. The trim removed 7 bases at V and 1 base at J, leaving 7 bases unmatched. The V gene's germline CDR1 is SGHTA and CDR2 FQGNSA. DNA for the CDR3: TGTGCCAGCACCCGGGGGGGAGGTGGCACAGATACGCAGTATTTT. It translates to CASTRGGGGTDTQYF.

This clone was picked up a small number of times. V and J are TRBV30 and TRBJ1-2; no definite D call. Germline V CDR1 and CDR2: GTSNPN, SVGIG (reference sequence). The CDR3 covers 14 residues. Trimming left V 1 base short and J 3 bases short, with 12 bases between. The CDR3 loop reads CAWSETPLDYGYTF. The CDR3 nucleotides are TGTGCCTGGAGTGAAACCCCGTTGGACTATGGCTACACCTTC.

The J gene is TRBJ1-5, the V gene TRBV28, with TRBD1 identical over 10 bases. The CDR3 sequence is 14 residues long. V was pared by 8 bases and J by 4 bases, with 5 bases of the junction left unmatched. Germline loops: CDR1 MDHEN, CDR2 SYDVKM. The CDR3 sequence is CASVGGQGNQPQHF. In DNA form, the CDR3 reads TGTGCCAGCGTTGGGGGACAGGGGAATCAGCCCCAGCATTTT.